This T cell receptor beta chain was sequenced for a study of radiotherapy plus CTLA-4 blockade in lung cancer. Study results and limitations: After radiotherapy and ipilimumab, tumor-derived clones expanded in peripheral blood.

A word on this clone: The antigen is not known.

Profiling relied on immunoSEQ multiplex PCR, and the TCRdb table lists in-frame clones only, not all of them. The data show roughly 50,000 clones, with about 88% seen just once and almost 8% held by the top ten. V lost 0 bases, J lost 5 bases, and 4 bases stayed unmatched. Germline V lookup: CDR1 WSHSY, CDR2 SAAADI. The CDR3 length is 15 residues. Treatment of patients with chemo-refractory metastatic non-small-cell lung cancer consisted of focal radiation plus CTLA-4 blockade with ipilimumab. This material consisted of peripheral blood, taken from a patient treated with radiotherapy plus ipilimumab. The chain employs TRBV10-2 and TRBJ2-5; 9 nucleotides match TRBD2. This clonotype was obtained from a human donor with non-small cell lung cancer whose response to radiotherapy plus ipilimumab could not be evaluated. The DNA of the CDR3 is TGCGCCAGCAGTGAGTCGCGGGGGGGGCCGGAGACCCAGTACTTC. As protein: CASSESRGGPETQYF.